The sequence of this T cell receptor (beta chain) was determined in a study of T-cell memory formation after mild COVID-19. Study information: Largely, TCR clusters stayed within a single donor.

Germline V gives CDR1 DFQATT, CDR2 SNEGSKA (reference sequence). The V end was cut by 1 base, the J end by 7 bases, with 14 bases between. The length of the CDR3 is 14 residues. The 5'RACE method, run with constant-segment primers, produced TCR alpha and TCR beta cDNA libraries (carrying sample barcodes and UMIs). TCRdb itself ran the 5' RACE reads through MiXCR, one entry per CDR3 protein. The profile shows 350,000 to 500,000 distinct CDR3 sequences, 20% to 25% of them singletons. Concerning this clonotype: Its target is not known.

Regarding the study as a whole: Nothing confirmed that second-wave clones peaking on day 37 were specific for SARS-CoV-2. Among CD4+ contracting clones, most were CM and EM, and CD8+ ones EMRA.

The chain employs TRBV20-1 and TRBJ1-5; TRBD1 is a possible D gene (5 bases). The sequenced sample was PBMCs or a T cell subset sorted from them (not recorded which). This clonotype was sampled from an adult woman who had mild COVID-19 (a few samples of this study predate the infection). Cell type and time point are not known. The CDR3 spells CSARAGRQSQPQHF. The CDR3 coding sequence is TGCAGTGCTAGAGCTGGACGACAGTCCCAGCCCCAGCATTTT.